The T cell receptor (beta chain) under discussion was sequenced for a study of control samples from healthy donors and cancer patients. Some clones are missing from TCRdb's copy, which holds only in-frame ones; the method was immunoSEQ multiplex PCR. Of 150,000 to 160,000 clones detected, 93% appear once; the ten largest clones hold around 2.5%. Germline lookup yields CDR1 PRHDT and CDR2 FYEKMQ (reference sequence). The CDR3 sequence is 15 residues long. The V gene end was trimmed by 4 bases and the J gene end by 6 bases; junction bases not matched to a gene: 6. Sequences were obtained from blood. The chain joins TRBV13 to TRBJ2-1, with 10 bases fitting TRBD2. The TCR sequence derives from a man in his forties or fifties in good health. The CDR3, as DNA: TGTGCCAGCAGCTCGAGCGGGAGGGCCCCCAATGAGCAGTTCTTC. Protein product: CASSSSGRAPNEQFF.